This T cell receptor beta chain comes out of a study of cytomegalovirus exposure and HLA in healthy donors. Overall study results and limits: The authors enumerated 150 to 200 TCR beta chains as linked to cytomegalovirus.

The CDR3 covers 13 residues. The V gene's germline CDR1 is SGHTA and CDR2 FQGNSA. Trimming took 5 bases from V and 3 from J, leaving 11 bases between them. Assay used: immunoSEQ multiplex PCR; TCRdb lists only in-frame clones, some missing. The sample lists about 120,000 clones; more than 75% were seen once. A word on this clone: Its antigen is as yet unknown.

The genes are TRBV7-2 and TRBJ2-7; weak D call: TRBD2 (6 bases). The sequence was collected from a woman aged 25 to 39 in good health and CMV-seropositive. The sequenced material came from PBMCs. Written as DNA, the CDR3 is TGTGCCAGCAGCCCACCGACTAGCTACGAGCAGTACTTC. Translating it yields CASSPPTSYEQYF.